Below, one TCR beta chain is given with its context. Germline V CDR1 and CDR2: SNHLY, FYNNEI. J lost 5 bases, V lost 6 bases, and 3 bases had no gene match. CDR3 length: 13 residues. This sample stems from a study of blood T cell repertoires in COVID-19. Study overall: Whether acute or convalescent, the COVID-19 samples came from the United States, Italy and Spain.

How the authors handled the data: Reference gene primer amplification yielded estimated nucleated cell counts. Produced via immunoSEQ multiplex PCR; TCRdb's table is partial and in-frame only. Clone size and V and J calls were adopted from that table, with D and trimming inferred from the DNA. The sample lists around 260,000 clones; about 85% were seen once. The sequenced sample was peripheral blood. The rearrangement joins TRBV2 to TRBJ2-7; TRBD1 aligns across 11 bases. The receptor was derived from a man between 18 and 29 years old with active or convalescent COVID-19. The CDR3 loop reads CASRGTGGDEQYF. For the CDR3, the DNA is TGTGCCAGCAGGGGGACAGGGGGAGACGAGCAGTACTTC.